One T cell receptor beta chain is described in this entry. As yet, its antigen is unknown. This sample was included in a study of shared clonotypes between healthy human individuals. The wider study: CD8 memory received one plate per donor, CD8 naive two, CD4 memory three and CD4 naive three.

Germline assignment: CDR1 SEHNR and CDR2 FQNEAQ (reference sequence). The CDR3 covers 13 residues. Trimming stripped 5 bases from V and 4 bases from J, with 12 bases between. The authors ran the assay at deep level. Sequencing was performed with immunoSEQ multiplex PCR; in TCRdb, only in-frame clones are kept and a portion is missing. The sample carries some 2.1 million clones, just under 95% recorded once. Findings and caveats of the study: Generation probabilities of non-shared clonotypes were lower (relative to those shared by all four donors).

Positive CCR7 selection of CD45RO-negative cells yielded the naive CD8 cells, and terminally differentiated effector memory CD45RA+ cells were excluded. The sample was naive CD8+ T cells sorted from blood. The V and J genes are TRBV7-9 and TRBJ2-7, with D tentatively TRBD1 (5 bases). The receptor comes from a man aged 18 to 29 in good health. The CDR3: CASSPGHEYEQYF. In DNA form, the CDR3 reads TGTGCCAGCAGCCCTGGACACGAATACGAGCAGTACTTC.